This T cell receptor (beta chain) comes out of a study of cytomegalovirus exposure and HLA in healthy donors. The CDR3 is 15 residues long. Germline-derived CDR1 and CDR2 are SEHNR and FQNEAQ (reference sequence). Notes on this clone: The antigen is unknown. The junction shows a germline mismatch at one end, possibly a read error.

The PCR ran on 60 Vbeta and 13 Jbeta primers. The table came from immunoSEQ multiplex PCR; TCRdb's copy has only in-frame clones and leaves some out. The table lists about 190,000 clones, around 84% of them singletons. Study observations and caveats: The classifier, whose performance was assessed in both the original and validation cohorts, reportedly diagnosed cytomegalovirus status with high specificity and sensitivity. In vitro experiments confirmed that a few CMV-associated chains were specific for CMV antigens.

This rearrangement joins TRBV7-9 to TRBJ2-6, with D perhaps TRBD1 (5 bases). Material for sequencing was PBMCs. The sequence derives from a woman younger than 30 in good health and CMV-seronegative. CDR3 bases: TGTGCCAGCAGCTTAACCGTACCTGGGGCCAACGTCCTGACCTTC. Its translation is CASSLTVPGANVLTF.